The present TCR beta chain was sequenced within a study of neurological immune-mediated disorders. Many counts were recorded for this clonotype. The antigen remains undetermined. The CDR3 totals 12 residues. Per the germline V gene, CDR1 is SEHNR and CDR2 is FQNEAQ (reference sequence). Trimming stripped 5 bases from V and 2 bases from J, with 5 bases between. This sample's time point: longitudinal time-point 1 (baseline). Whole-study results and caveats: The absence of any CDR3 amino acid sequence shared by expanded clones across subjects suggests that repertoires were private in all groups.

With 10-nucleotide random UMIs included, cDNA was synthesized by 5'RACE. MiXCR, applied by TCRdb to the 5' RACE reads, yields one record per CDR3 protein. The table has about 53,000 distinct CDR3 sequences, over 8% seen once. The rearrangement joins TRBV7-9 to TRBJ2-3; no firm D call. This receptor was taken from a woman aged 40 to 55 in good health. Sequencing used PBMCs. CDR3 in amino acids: CASSANTDTQYF. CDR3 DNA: TGTGCCAGCAGCGCAAACACAGATACGCAGTATTTT.